This TCR beta chain appears in the sequencing data of a study of OX40 agonist ivuxolimab in advanced cancers. Study information: Ivuxolimab was delivered to patients intravenously every 2 weeks at doses spanning 0.01 to 10 mg/kg. Averaging roughly 60 years in age, with a range of about 23 to 85, the cohort was around 85% male.

Some clones are missing from TCRdb's copy, which holds only in-frame ones; the method was immunoSEQ multiplex PCR. The sample has tens of thousands of clones, approximately 94% seen once. Germline assignment: CDR1 MDHEN and CDR2 SYDVKM. V trimming: 7 bases; J trimming: 4 bases; junction bases outside the gene matches: 6. This CDR3 has 13 residues. In regard to this clone: What it recognizes is unknown.

Broader study findings: Low normalized T-cell clonal expansion was also seen in some nonresponders.

The source of this sequence is an adult with an advanced solid tumor such as melanoma, head and neck, liver or kidney cancer. This chain connects TRBV28 to TRBJ2-7; 8 positions match TRBD1. Sequenced here: CD4+ or CD8+ T cells sorted from blood, sampled in a trial of the OX40 agonist ivuxolimab. The CDR3 spells CASNGQGEYEQYF. The CDR3 coding sequence is TGTGCCAGCAACGGACAGGGTGAATACGAGCAGTACTTC.